Shown below are 3 T cell receptor beta chains from a single sample sequenced in a study of T cells in Graves' hyperthyroidism and ophthalmopathy. What was amplified from RNA transcripts were TCR beta CDR3 regions. The TCR CDR3 first-round RT-PCR relied on the HTBI primer set. TCRdb used MiXCR to reprocess the multiplex PCR reads, holding one entry per CDR3 protein. Counted here are about 360,000 distinct CDR3 sequences, roughly an eighth occurring once; the ten biggest clones make up roughly 8.3%. Sequencing input: blood. The receptors here all came from a woman younger than 35 with Graves' hyperthyroidism.

In this sample, this clonotype turned up a few times. The chain is built from TRBV7-2 and TRBJ1-6; a weak D match, TRBD1 (5 bases). Germline values: CDR1 SGHTA, CDR2 FQGNSA. The CDR3 is made up of 13 amino acids. V dropped 4 bases and J dropped 10 bases, with 11 bases sitting between them. The CDR3 protein is CASSWDGSSPLHF. The CDR3 DNA reads as TGTGCCAGCAGCTGGGACGGCTCATCACCCCTCCACTTT.

This clonotype was counted only a few times. The rearrangement joins TRBV28 to TRBJ1-3, with no clear D. This CDR3 spans 14 amino acids. Germline V gives CDR1 MDHEN, CDR2 SYDVKM. The ends were cut back, 4 bases at V and 3 bases at J, with 10 bases in the middle. CDR3 amino acids: CASSSRTDGNTIYF. CDR3 nucleotide sequence: TGTGCCAGCAGTTCCCGGACCGATGGAAACACCATATATTTT.

This clonotype was seen repeatedly, ten times or more. The J gene is TRBJ1-6, the V gene TRBV2; TRBD1 matches 7 bases. The CDR3 contains 14 residues. Germline loops: CDR1 SNHLY, CDR2 FYNNEI. With V trimmed by 5 bases and J by 9 bases, 7 bases remained unmatched. In DNA, the CDR3 is TGTGCCAGCAGTCCTGAGCAGGGGGGTTCACCCCTCCACTTT. Protein: CASSPEQGGSPLHF.